Sequencing of this T cell receptor beta chain was carried out in a study of T-cell reconstitution after alpha-beta-depleted transplantation in children. J was trimmed by 3 bases and V by 5 bases; bases with no gene match: 8. The germline V gene encodes CDR1 LNHDA and CDR2 SQIVND (reference sequence). The CDR3 has 15 amino acids. Unique molecular identifiers were used in preparing the TCRbeta library. Using its own MiXCR run on the PCR reads, TCRdb lists one record per CDR3 protein. The sample has more than 150,000 distinct CDR3 sequences, about 6.3% seen once; the top ten hold around 3%. This clonotype was recorded at least ten times.

This sequence originates from a human donor who donated a stem cell graft to a child with Wiskott-Aldrich syndrome. The source was PBMCs from the stem cell graft donor, collected from the stem cell graft. The chain links TRBV19 to TRBJ2-3; 7 bases agree with TRBD1. Here the CDR3 DNA reads TGTGCCAGTAGTTCGACAGGGAGTTTGACAGATACGCAGTATTTT. This codes for CASSSTGSLTDTQYF.